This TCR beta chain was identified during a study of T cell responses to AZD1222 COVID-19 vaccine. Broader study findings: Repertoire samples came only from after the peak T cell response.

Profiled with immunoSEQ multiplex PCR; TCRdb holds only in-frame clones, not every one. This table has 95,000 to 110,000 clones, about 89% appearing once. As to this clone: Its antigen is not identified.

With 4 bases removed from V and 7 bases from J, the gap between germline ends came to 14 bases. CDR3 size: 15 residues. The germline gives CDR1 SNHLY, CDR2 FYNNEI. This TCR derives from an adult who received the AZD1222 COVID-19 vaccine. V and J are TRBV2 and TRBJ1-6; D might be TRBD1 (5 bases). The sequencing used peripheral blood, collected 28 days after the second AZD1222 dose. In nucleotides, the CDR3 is TGTGCCAGCAGTGTTTCCCAGGGTCTGAATTCACCCCTCCACTTT. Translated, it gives CASSVSQGLNSPLHF. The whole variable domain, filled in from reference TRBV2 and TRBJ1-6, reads EPEVTQTPSHQVTQMGQEVILRCVPISNHLYFYWYRQILGQKVEFLVSFYNNEISEKSEIFDDQFSVERPDGSNFTLKIRSTKLEDSAMYFCASSVSQGLNSPLHFGNGTRLTVT.